The present T cell receptor (beta chain) was sequenced within a study of T cell responses to AZD1222 COVID-19 vaccine. Background on the study: Second-dose schedules of about 4 or about 12 weeks were combined.

The CDR3 extends over 14 amino acids. Germline trimming cut 0 bases from V and 6 bases from J; bases unmatched to any gene: 0. The germline gives CDR1 SGHRS, CDR2 YFSETQ. Sequenced by immunoSEQ multiplex PCR; TCRdb stores in-frame clones only, minus some. The sample carries about 68,000 clones, around 83% recorded once. The source material was peripheral blood, sampled on day 0 of AZD1222 vaccination. The sequence derives from an adult in good health. The rearrangement links TRBV5-1 to TRBJ1-3; 10 bases match TRBD1. CDR3 DNA sequence: TGCGCCAGCAGCTTGGGACAGGGGGCAAACACCATATATTTT. This codes for CASSLGQGANTIYF.